This entry is about one T cell receptor (beta chain). The antigen is not known. This entry comes from a study of response to subunit inactivated influenza vaccine. General study points: The study's authors posited that every seasonal influenza vaccination enlists few new T cells.

TCRdb reprocessed the RT-PCR reads with MiXCR, giving one entry per CDR3 protein. The table has 650,000 to 700,000 distinct CDR3 sequences, around 16% seen once. Source: PBMCs from blood, taken about 12 days after vaccination. The clonotype comes from a man in his fifties who received an inactivated influenza vaccine.

CDR3 loop: CASSPIGGLAESTDTQYF. CDR3 DNA: TGTGCCAGCAGCCCCATAGGGGGACTAGCGGAGAGCACAGATACGCAGTATTTT. The rearrangement links TRBV7-8 to TRBJ2-3; 11 positions agree with TRBD2. The V gene's germline CDR1 is SGHVS and CDR2 FQNEAQ. This CDR3 is built from 18 residues. With V trimmed by 5 bases and J by 0 bases, 10 bases remained unmatched.